The 10 T cell receptor beta chains given below trace back to one sample, sequenced in a study of neoadjuvant nivolumab and ipilimumab in lung cancer. The data were produced by immunoSEQ multiplex PCR, yet TCRdb's version contains in-frame clones alone and is incomplete. The repertoire consists of more than 40,000 clones, with about 89% occurring once and the leading ten covering about 3.5%. The source was blood, collected before neoadjuvant nivolumab, alone or with ipilimumab. These receptors originate from an adult with non-small cell lung cancer. Some clones in this sample may be carry-over from other donors' samples.

The chain combines TRBV2 with TRBJ2-3; 11 nucleotides agree with TRBD2. Germline CDR1 is SNHLY and CDR2 is FYNNEI. V gave up 4 bases and J gave up 4 bases; unmatched junction bases: 4. This CDR3 spans 15 amino acids. The CDR3 is CASSVGSGRADTQYF. CDR3 bases: TGTGCCAGCAGTGTGGGTAGCGGGAGGGCAGATACGCAGTATTTT.

The genes are TRBV2 and TRBJ2-1, with 9 bases lining up with TRBD2. V lost 1 base, J lost 10 bases, and 11 bases stayed unmatched. The CDR3 runs to 16 residues. The germline V gene encodes CDR1 SNHLY and CDR2 FYNNEI. Here the CDR3 reads CASSEEAGGLSGEQFF. For the CDR3, the DNA is TGTGCCAGCAGTGAAGAAGCGGGAGGCCTTTCAGGGGAGCAGTTCTTC.

This clone was detected only once. Here the CDR3 reads CASSPPTDTQYF. Here the CDR3 DNA reads TGTGCCAGCAGCCCTCCCACAGATACGCAGTATTTT. V is TRBV9 and J is TRBJ2-3, with D hard to call. The CDR3 spans 12 residues. V lost 4 bases and J lost 2, with 5 bases in between. In germline, CDR1 is SGDLS, CDR2 YYNGEE.

V usage is TRBV29-1 and J usage is TRBJ2-5; 10 bases line up with TRBD1. V lost 7 bases and J lost 5; bases outside the gene matches: 7. Germline assignment: CDR1 SQVTM and CDR2 ANQGSEA. The CDR3 sequence is 13 residues long. Here the CDR3 DNA reads TGCAGCGCGGACAGGGGGTCTGAGGAGACCCAGTACTTC. The encoded protein is CSADRGSEETQYF.

This rearrangement joins TRBV2 to TRBJ2-6; D is possibly TRBD1 (6 bases). Trimming cost V 5 bases and J 0 bases, with 11 bases left between them. Germline CDR1 and CDR2: SNHLY and FYNNEI. The CDR3 extends over 16 amino acids. CDR3 residues: CASSLQGPSGANVLTF. As DNA, the CDR3 is TGTGCCAGCAGTTTACAGGGTCCCTCTGGGGCCAACGTCCTGACTTTC. The whole variable domain, remainder taken from reference TRBV2 and TRBJ2-6, is EPEVTQTPSHQVTQMGQEVILRCVPISNHLYFYWYRQILGQKVEFLVSFYNNEISEKSEIFDDQFSVERPDGSNFTLKIRSTKLEDSAMYFCASSLQGPSGANVLTFGAGSRLTVL.

The chain recombines TRBV2 with TRBJ1-1; 9 nucleotides agree with TRBD1. The CDR3 runs 15 residues. CDR1 and CDR2 from the germline V gene are SNHLY and FYNNEI. The trim removed 4 bases at V and 1 base at J, leaving 4 bases unmatched. The CDR3 DNA sequence: TGTGCCAGCAGTGTACAGGGGGCGACGAACACTGAAGCTTTCTTT. Translated, it gives CASSVQGATNTEAFF.

The chain recombines TRBV19 with TRBJ2-3; D gene ambiguous. V was shortened by 3 bases and J by 2 bases, with 9 bases between the two germline ends. Germline V lookup: CDR1 LNHDA, CDR2 SQIVND (reference sequence). The CDR3 has 14 residues. The CDR3 sequence is CASSIRRDTDTQYF. The CDR3 coding sequence is TGTGCCAGTAGTATCCGGCGAGACACAGATACGCAGTATTTT.

This clone has just one count. J is TRBJ1-1 and V is TRBV7-9; TRBD1 aligns across 10 bases. The J segment lost 9 bases and the V segment lost 0 bases, leaving 7 bases of the junction unmatched. Germline V gene sequence: CDR1 SEHNR, CDR2 FQNEAQ (reference sequence). This CDR3 is 15 amino acids long. This CDR3 is CASSLATGQGPKAFF. CDR3 DNA: TGTGCCAGCAGCTTAGCAACGGGACAGGGGCCGAAAGCTTTCTTT.

The chain links TRBV29-1 to TRBJ2-5, with D possibly matching TRBD2 (6 bases). Trimming shortened V by 6 bases and J by 1 base, and 12 bases separated the two germline ends. The CDR3 has 13 amino acids. Germline-derived CDR1 and CDR2 are SQVTM and ANQGSEA. The DNA for the CDR3 is TGCAGCGTAGCCGGGACTCTCCAAGAGACCCAGTACTTC. This codes for CSVAGTLQETQYF. Complete variable domain (other parts from reference TRBV29-1 and TRBJ2-5): SAVISQKPSRDICQRGTSLTIQCQVDSQVTMMFWYRQQPGQSLTLIATANQGSEATYESGFVIDKFPISRPNLTFSTLTVSNMSPEDSSIYLCSVAGTLQETQYFGPGTRLLVL.

As to this clone: One junction end disagrees with the germline gene, perhaps due to a read error. The V and J genes are TRBV7-7 and TRBJ2-7; tentatively, D is TRBD2 (6 bases). This CDR3 has 16 amino acids. In germline, CDR1 is SSHAT, CDR2 FNYEAQ (reference sequence). CDR3 nucleotides: TGTGCTAGCAGCCCGATCGGGACTCCTTTTGCTCGCGAGCAGTACTTC. Its translation is CASSPIGTPFAREQYF.